Below are 24 T cell receptor beta chains sequenced from a single sample in a study of shared clonotypes between healthy human individuals. Clones were sequenced by immunoSEQ multiplex PCR, and TCRdb holds only the in-frame ones, with some missing. The table lists approximately 1,500,000 clones, 95% to 99% of them singletons. Sequenced: naive CD4+ T cells sorted from blood. Subset: CD45RA+ positively selected. The receptors were gathered from a man aged 25-40 years in good health.

The chain couples TRBV9 to TRBJ2-7; perhaps TRBD1 as D (8 bases). Germline V gene sequence: CDR1 SGDLS, CDR2 YYNGEE. The CDR3 is made up of 16 amino acids. The V end was cut by 0 bases, the J end by 0 bases, with 13 bases between. This CDR3 is CASSVERDRSSYEQYF. The CDR3 coding sequence is TGTGCCAGCAGCGTAGAGCGGGACAGGAGCTCCTACGAGCAGTACTTC.

In the case of this clone: The identical CDR3 is also encoded by other nucleotide sequences in the sample. The chain couples TRBV5-1 to TRBJ2-1; D gene uncertain. This CDR3 has 14 residues. V dropped 4 bases and J dropped 6 bases, with 14 bases sitting between them. Germline values: CDR1 SGHRS, CDR2 YFSETQ. The CDR3 reads CASSPDPHPNEQFF. The CDR3 DNA reads as TGCGCCAGCAGCCCGGACCCACACCCCAATGAGCAGTTCTTC.

The V and J genes are TRBV14 and TRBJ2-1; a weak D match, TRBD2 (6 bases). The germline V gene has CDR1 SGHDN and CDR2 FVKESK. The CDR3 loop spans 16 amino acids. With 0 bases removed from V and 8 bases from J, the gap between germline ends came to 17 bases. CDR3 sequence: CASSQDPAGLGDEQFF. The DNA of the CDR3 is TGTGCCAGCAGCCAAGATCCAGCGGGCTTAGGGGATGAGCAGTTCTTC. The full variable domain, its missing parts supplied by reference TRBV14 and TRBJ2-1, is EAGVTQFPSHSVIEKGQTVTLRCDPISGHDNLYWYRRVMGKEIKFLLHFVKESKQDESGMPNNRFLAERTGGTYSTLKVQPAELEDSGVYFCASSQDPAGLGDEQFFGPGTRLTVL.

This sequence joins TRBV7-9 and TRBJ2-3, with 10 bases lining up with TRBD2. Germline CDR1 and CDR2: SEHNR and FQNEAQ (reference sequence). The CDR3 extends over 17 amino acids. V shed 2 bases, J shed 3 bases, and the junction held 8 bases outside the gene matches. In DNA, the CDR3 is TGTGCCAGCAGCTTATCGCCTAGCGGGAGATTAACAGATACGCAGTATTTT. It yields the protein CASSLSPSGRLTDTQYF.

The chain joins TRBV30 to TRBJ1-1; D gene ambiguous. Germline loops: CDR1 GTSNPN, CDR2 SVGIG (reference sequence). V shed 3 bases and J shed 2 bases, with 10 bases lying between them. The CDR3 consists of 13 residues. The CDR3 loop reads CAWSPEINTEAFF. CDR3 nucleotides: TGTGCCTGGAGCCCAGAGATTAACACTGAAGCTTTCTTT.

This chain joins TRBV15 and TRBJ1-1; 7 bases agree with TRBD1. V lost 0 bases, J lost 2 bases, and 3 bases stayed unmatched. Germline lookup yields CDR1 LNHNV and CDR2 YYDKDF (reference sequence). CDR3 length equals 15 residues. The CDR3: CATSRDRQGNTEAFF. CDR3 DNA: TGTGCCACCAGCAGAGATCGACAGGGCAACACTGAAGCTTTCTTT.

V usage is TRBV7-8 and J usage is TRBJ2-7; D may be TRBD2 (5 bases). CDR3 length equals 14 residues. Looked up from germline, CDR1 is SGHVS and CDR2 is FQNEAQ. V lost 1 base to trimming and J lost 0 bases, with 7 bases between them. The CDR3: CASSLVRASYEQYF. CDR3 coding DNA: TGTGCCAGCAGCTTAGTGCGGGCCTCCTACGAGCAGTACTTC.

The V call is TRBV6-5, the J call TRBJ1-5, with 7 bases lining up with TRBD1. There are 14 residues in the CDR3. Looked up from germline, CDR1 is MNHEY and CDR2 is SVGAGI. V lost 8 bases, J lost 10 bases, and 14 bases stayed unmatched. CDR3 loop: CASQGYRGSIPQHF. For the CDR3, the DNA is TGTGCCAGCCAAGGGTACAGGGGATCGATCCCCCAGCATTTT.

The CDR3 DNA is TGTGCCAGCATTGCCGGATATGAGCAGTTCTTC. Translation gives CASIAGYEQFF. The rearrangement links TRBV28 to TRBJ2-1; no definite D call. Per the germline V gene, CDR1 is MDHEN and CDR2 is SYDVKM. V was pared by 7 bases and J by 8 bases, with 9 bases between. CDR3 length equals 11 residues.

The chain carries TRBV5-4 and TRBJ2-7, with D perhaps TRBD1 (6 bases). The CDR3 extends over 14 amino acids. CDR1 is SGHNT, CDR2 YYREEE, per germline (reference sequence). V lost 3 bases to trimming and J lost 6 bases, with 16 bases between them. CDR3 in amino acids: CASSSPTQGFEQYF. CDR3 nucleotide sequence: TGTGCCAGCAGCTCCCCGACGCAGGGGTTCGAGCAGTACTTC.

V and J are TRBV7-9 and TRBJ2-3; the D is unclear. V shed 5 bases and J shed 0 bases, with 12 bases lying between them. The CDR3 spans 15 residues. Germline V gene sequence: CDR1 SEHNR, CDR2 FQNEAQ (reference sequence). For the CDR3, the DNA is TGTGCCAGCAGCCAGGCTCGAAGTAGCACAGATACGCAGTATTTT. As protein: CASSQARSSTDTQYF.

The chain combines TRBV4-3 with TRBJ2-1; 10 nucleotides align to TRBD2. After removal of 4 bases from V and 7 bases from J, the junction contained 13 bases not matched to a gene. The CDR3 runs 17 residues. Germline lookup yields CDR1 LGHNA and CDR2 YSLEER. The CDR3 DNA follows: TGCGCCAGCAGCCTCCGCCGGAGCGGGAGGGCCCCTAATGAGCAGTTCTTC. The encoded protein is CASSLRRSGRAPNEQFF.

This chain links TRBV4-1 with TRBJ1-4, with 7 bases matching TRBD1. Trimming removed 1 base from V and 5 bases from J; junction bases left unmatched: 4. CDR3 length: 15 residues. CDR1 is MGHRA and CDR2 is YSYEKL in the germline V gene. The CDR3 DNA sequence: TGCGCCAGCAGCCAAGGCGGGACAGAGAATGAAAAACTGTTTTTT. Translation gives CASSQGGTENEKLFF.

The gene calls are TRBV5-1 and TRBJ2-3, with 12 bases that match TRBD2. CDR1 and CDR2 from the germline V gene are SGHRS and YFSETQ. With 3 bases clipped from V and 2 bases from J, the junction kept 4 bases outside the gene matches. This CDR3 has 16 residues. The CDR3 loop reads CASSSRLAGVTDTQYF. For the CDR3, the DNA is TGCGCCAGCAGCTCAAGACTAGCGGGAGTCACAGATACGCAGTATTTT.

This chain uses TRBV14 with TRBJ1-2; unclear D gene. V was cut by 1 base and J by 5 bases, with 11 bases left in between. The CDR3 has 14 amino acids. CDR1 and CDR2 from the germline V gene are SGHDN and FVKESK. CDR3 loop: CASSQVGIGYGYTF. CDR3 bases: TGTGCCAGCAGCCAAGTAGGGATCGGGTATGGCTACACCTTC.

Note on this clone: The same CDR3 is also encoded by other DNA sequences in this sample. This chain uses TRBV27 with TRBJ2-3; 9 bases map to TRBD2. Trimming cost V 5 bases and J 3 bases; bases outside gene matches: 6. CDR3 size: 15 residues. The germline CDR1 and CDR2 sequences are MNHEY and SMNVEV (reference sequence). The CDR3 reads CASSPRLAGTDTQYF. The DNA for the CDR3 is TGTGCCAGCAGTCCTCGTCTAGCGGGGACAGATACGCAGTATTTT.

In the case of this clone: Other DNA sequences in this specimen translate into the identical CDR3. The rearrangement uses TRBV9 and TRBJ2-7; 10 bases are a match to TRBD2. Germline CDR1 and CDR2: SGDLS and YYNGEE. This CDR3 comprises 14 residues. V gave up 0 bases and J gave up 4 bases; unmatched junction bases: 1. The CDR3: CASSVGTSGYEQYF. The CDR3 DNA reads as TGTGCCAGCAGCGTAGGGACTAGCGGATACGAGCAGTACTTC.

V gene TRBV5-4 combines with J gene TRBJ1-1; D unresolved. Trimming removed 6 bases from V and 0 bases from J, with 12 bases in between. Germline V gene sequence: CDR1 SGHNT, CDR2 YYREEE (reference sequence). The CDR3 is made up of 14 amino acids. The CDR3 is CASTPPGLNTEAFF. For the CDR3, the DNA is TGTGCCAGCACCCCGCCAGGCCTGAACACTGAAGCTTTCTTT.

The CDR3 DNA is TGTGCCAGCAGCTTAGTCCCGGGACAGGGGGCCGTATCGGATACGCAGTATTTT. The encoded protein is CASSLVPGQGAVSDTQYF. The chain uses TRBV7-2 and TRBJ2-3; 12 bases line up with TRBD1. V shed 1 base and J 6 bases; nucleotides not matched to a gene: 11. Germline V lookup: CDR1 SGHTA, CDR2 FQGNSA. The CDR3 sequence is 18 residues long.

J is TRBJ2-7 and V is TRBV7-9; no clear D gene. Trimming left V 2 bases short and J 2 bases short, with 10 bases between. The length of the CDR3 is 14 residues. The germline V gene encodes CDR1 SEHNR and CDR2 FQNEAQ (reference sequence). The CDR3 DNA reads TGTGCCAGCAGCTTATCAGGCGCCACCTACGAGCAGTACTTC. This translates into CASSLSGATYEQYF.

V usage is TRBV10-3 and J usage is TRBJ2-2; D perhaps matches TRBD2 (5 bases). The germline V gene has CDR1 ENHRY and CDR2 SYGVKD. CDR3 length: 16 residues. Trimming took 0 bases from V and 0 from J, leaving 8 bases between them. In DNA form, the CDR3 reads TGTGCCATCAGTGAGTCTGGAGGAGCGAACACCGGGGAGCTGTTTTTT. The encoded protein is CAISESGGANTGELFF.

The chain carries TRBV25-1 and TRBJ1-2; D is unclear. The CDR3 spans 15 residues. Trimming stripped 6 bases from V and 4 bases from J, with 18 bases between. Germline assignment: CDR1 MGHDK and CDR2 SYGVNS. The CDR3 nucleotides read TGTGCCAGCAGGGCCGGAGAGCCTCTGACCTATGGCTACACCTTC. This sequence encodes CASRAGEPLTYGYTF.

The genes are TRBV14 and TRBJ2-3, with D possibly TRBD2 on 6 matching bases. The CDR3 extends over 16 amino acids. V was cut by 1 base and J by 0 bases, with 11 bases left in between. The V gene's germline CDR1 is SGHDN and CDR2 FVKESK. The CDR3 DNA sequence: TGTGCCAGCAGCCAAGTCGGGGGACCCAGCACAGATACGCAGTATTTT. This translates into CASSQVGGPSTDTQYF.

This rearrangement joins TRBV6-5 to TRBJ2-1; TRBD1 agrees at 9 bases. The J segment lost 4 bases and the V segment lost 4 bases, leaving 5 bases of the junction unmatched. This CDR3 contains 15 residues. CDR1 and CDR2 (germline): MNHEY, SVGAGI. CDR3 loop: CASSSGQGRYNEQFF. For the CDR3, the DNA is TGTGCCAGCAGTTCCGGACAGGGGAGGTACAATGAGCAGTTCTTC.